This T cell receptor (beta chain) derives from a study of T cells in localized non-small cell lung cancer. Points on this clone: Its antigen is not identified.

CDR1 and CDR2 (germline): SGDLS, YYNGEE. The ends lost 0 bases at V and 3 bases at J; junction bases unmatched: 3. This CDR3 has 15 amino acids. Study observations and caveats: Only one tumor region went through sequencing, so heterogeneity may still be there. Higher adjacent-lung clonality was associated with shorter survival. Uninvolved adjacent lung showed the highest T cell clonality, exceeding tumor. Among the top 100 tumor clones, a median about 58 appeared in adjacent lung.

Using immunoSEQ multiplex PCR, the repertoire was profiled, and TCRdb retains in-frame clones only, with some absent. Of approximately 150,000 clones listed, about 89% were seen once; the top ten hold around 1.7%. The V call is TRBV9, the J call TRBJ2-3; 8 bases fit TRBD2. This material consisted of peripheral blood, taken before any cancer treatment. The clonotype comes from a female donor of 60 years or more with stage I lung adenocarcinoma. In DNA, the CDR3 is TGTGCCAGCAGCGTAGACGGGAGGGTGACAGATACGCAGTATTTT. Protein sequence: CASSVDGRVTDTQYF.